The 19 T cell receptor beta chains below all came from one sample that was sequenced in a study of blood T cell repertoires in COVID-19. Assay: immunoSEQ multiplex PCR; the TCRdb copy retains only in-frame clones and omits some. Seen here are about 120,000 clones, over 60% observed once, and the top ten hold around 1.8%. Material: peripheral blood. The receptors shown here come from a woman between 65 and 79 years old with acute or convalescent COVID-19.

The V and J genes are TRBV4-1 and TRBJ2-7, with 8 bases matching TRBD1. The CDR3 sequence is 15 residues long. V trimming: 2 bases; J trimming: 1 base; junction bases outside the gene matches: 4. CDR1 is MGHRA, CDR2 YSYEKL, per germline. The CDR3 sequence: CASSQRQGLSYEQYF. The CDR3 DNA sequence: TGCGCCAGCAGCCAAAGACAGGGGTTGTCCTACGAGCAGTACTTC.

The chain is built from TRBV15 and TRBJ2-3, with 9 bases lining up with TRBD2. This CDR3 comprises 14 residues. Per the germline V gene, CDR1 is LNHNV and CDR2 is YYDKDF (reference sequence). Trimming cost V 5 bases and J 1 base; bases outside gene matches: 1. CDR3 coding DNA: TGTGCCACCAGCTCTAGCGGGGGCACAGATACGCAGTATTTT. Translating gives CATSSSGGTDTQYF.

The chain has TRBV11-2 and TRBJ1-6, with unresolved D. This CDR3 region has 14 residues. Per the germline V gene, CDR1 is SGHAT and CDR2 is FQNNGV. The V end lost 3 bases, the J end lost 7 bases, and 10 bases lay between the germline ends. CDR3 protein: CASSFRDSNSPLHF. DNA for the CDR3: TGTGCCAGCAGCTTTCGGGATTCAAATTCACCCCTCCACTTT.

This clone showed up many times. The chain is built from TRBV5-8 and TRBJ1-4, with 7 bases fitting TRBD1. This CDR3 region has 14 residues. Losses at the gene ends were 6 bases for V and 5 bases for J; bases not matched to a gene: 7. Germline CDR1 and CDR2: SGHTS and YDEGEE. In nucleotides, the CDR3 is TGTGCCAGCACCAGGACAGGACGGAATGAAAAACTGTTTTTT. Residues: CASTRTGRNEKLFF.

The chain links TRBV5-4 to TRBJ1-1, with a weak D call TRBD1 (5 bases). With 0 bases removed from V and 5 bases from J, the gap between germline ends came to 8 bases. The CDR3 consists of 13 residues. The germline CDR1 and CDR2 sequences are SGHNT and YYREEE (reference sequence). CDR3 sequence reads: CASSLGGRTEAFF. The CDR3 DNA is TGTGCCAGCAGCTTGGGGGGCCGGACTGAAGCTTTCTTT.

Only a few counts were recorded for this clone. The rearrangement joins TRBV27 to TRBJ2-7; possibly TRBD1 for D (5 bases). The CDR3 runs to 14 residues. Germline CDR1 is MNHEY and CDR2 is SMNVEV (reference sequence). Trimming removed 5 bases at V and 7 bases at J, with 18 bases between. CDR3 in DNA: TGTGCCAGCAGTCCAACCAGGGTAGAAGTTGAGCAGTACTTC. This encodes CASSPTRVEVEQYF.

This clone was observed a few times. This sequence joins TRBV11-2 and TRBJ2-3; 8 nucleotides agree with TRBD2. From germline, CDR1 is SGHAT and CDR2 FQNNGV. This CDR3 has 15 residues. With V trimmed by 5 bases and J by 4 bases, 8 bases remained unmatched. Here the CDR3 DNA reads TGTGCCAGCAGCCTCACGCGGGGGGTAGCAGATACGCAGTATTTT. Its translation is CASSLTRGVADTQYF.

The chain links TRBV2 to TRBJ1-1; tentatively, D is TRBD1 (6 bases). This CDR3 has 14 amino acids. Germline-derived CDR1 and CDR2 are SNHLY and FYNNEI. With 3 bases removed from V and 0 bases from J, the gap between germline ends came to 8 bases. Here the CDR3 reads CASSDTGLNTEAFF. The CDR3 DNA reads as TGTGCCAGCAGTGACACAGGGTTGAACACTGAAGCTTTCTTT.

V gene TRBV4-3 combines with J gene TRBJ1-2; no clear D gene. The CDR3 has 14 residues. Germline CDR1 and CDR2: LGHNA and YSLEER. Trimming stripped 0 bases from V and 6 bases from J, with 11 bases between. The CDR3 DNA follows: TGCGCCAGCAGCCAAGATTCGCGGGAGCATGGCTACACCTTC. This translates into CASSQDSREHGYTF.

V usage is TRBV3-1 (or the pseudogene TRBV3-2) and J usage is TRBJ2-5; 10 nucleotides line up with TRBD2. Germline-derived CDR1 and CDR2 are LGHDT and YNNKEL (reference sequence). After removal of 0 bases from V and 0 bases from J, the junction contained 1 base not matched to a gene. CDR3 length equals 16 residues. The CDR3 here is CASSQDSGGNQETQYF. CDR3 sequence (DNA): TGTGCCAGCAGCCAAGATAGCGGGGGGAACCAAGAGACCCAGTACTTC.

In DNA, the CDR3 is TGTGCCAGCAGCTTTGGACAGGGTATAGGCCGTACAGATACGCAGTATTTT. Protein product: CASSFGQGIGRTDTQYF. The gene calls are TRBV11-2 and TRBJ2-3, with 8 bases lining up with TRBD1. The CDR3 is made up of 17 amino acids. The trim removed 3 bases at V and 3 bases at J, leaving 11 bases unmatched. CDR1 and CDR2 (germline): SGHAT, FQNNGV. The whole variable domain, filled in from reference TRBV11-2 and TRBJ2-3, reads EAGVAQSPRYKIIEKRQSVAFWCNPISGHATLYWYQQILGQGPKLLIQFQNNGVVDDSQLPKDRFSAERLKGVDSTLKIQPAKLEDSAVYLCASSFGQGIGRTDTQYFGPGTRLTVL.

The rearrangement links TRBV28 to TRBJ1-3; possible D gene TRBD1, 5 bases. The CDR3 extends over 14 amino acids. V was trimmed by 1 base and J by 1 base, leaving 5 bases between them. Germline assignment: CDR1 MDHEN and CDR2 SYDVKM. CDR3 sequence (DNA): TGTGCCAGCAGTTTATCAGGGTCTGGAAACACCATATATTTT. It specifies CASSLSGSGNTIYF.

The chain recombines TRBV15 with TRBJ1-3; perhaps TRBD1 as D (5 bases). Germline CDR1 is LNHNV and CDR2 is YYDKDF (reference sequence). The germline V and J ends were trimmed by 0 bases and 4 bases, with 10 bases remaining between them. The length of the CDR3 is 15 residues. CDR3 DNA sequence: TGTGCCACCAGCAGAGAGGCAGGGCTAGGAAACACCATATATTTT. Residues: CATSREAGLGNTIYF. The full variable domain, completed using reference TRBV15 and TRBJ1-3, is DAMVIQNPRYQVTQFGKPVTLSCSQTLNHNVMYWYQQKSSQAPKLLFHYYDKDFNNEADTPDNFQSRRPNTSFCFLDIRSPGLGDTAMYLCATSREAGLGNTIYFGEGSWLTVV.

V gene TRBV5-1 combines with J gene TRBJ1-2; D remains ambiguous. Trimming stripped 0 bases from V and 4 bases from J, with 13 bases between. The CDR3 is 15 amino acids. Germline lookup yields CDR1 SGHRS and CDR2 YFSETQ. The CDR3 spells CASSLGSENSYGYTF. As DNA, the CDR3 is TGCGCCAGCAGCTTGGGTTCGGAAAACAGCTATGGCTACACCTTC.

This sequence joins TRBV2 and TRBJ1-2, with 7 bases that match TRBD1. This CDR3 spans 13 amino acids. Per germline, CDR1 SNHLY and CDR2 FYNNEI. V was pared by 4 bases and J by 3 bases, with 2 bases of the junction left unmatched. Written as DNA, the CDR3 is TGTGCCAGCAGTGGACAGGGCCACTATGGCTACACCTTC. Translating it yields CASSGQGHYGYTF.

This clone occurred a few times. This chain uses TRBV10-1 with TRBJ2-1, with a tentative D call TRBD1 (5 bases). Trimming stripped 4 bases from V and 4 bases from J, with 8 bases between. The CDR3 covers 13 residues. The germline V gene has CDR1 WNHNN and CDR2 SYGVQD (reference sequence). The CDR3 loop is CASSGQQYNEQFF. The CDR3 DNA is TGCGCCAGCAGTGGACAGCAATACAATGAGCAGTTCTTC.

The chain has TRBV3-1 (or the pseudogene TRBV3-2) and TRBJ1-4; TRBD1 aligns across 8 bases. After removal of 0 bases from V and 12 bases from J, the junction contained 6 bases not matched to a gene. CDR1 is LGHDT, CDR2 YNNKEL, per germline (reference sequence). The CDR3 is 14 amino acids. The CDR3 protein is CASSQDTRGRELFF. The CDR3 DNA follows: TGTGCCAGCAGCCAAGACACCAGGGGGCGGGAACTGTTTTTT.

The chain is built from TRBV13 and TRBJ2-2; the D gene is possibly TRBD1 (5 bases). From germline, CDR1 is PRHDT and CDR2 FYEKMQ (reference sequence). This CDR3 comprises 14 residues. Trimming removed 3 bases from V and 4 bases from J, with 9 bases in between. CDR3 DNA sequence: TGTGCCAGCAGCTTCGCAGGGTTCACCGGGGAGCTGTTTTTT. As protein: CASSFAGFTGELFF.

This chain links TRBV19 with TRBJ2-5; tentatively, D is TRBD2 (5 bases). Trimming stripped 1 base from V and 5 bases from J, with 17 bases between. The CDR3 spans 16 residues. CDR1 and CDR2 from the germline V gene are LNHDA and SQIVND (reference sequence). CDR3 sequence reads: CASSIGGLGSGETQYF. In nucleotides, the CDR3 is TGTGCCAGTAGTATAGGAGGATTAGGGAGCGGTGAGACCCAGTACTTC.